The 13 T cell receptor beta chains below come from one sample, sequenced in a study of early T cells in non-severe SARS-CoV-2 infection. Each CDR3 protein is one row after TCRdb ran MiXCR on the 5' RACE reads. The profile covers 55,000 to 65,000 distinct CDR3 sequences, with 10% appearing a single time and 8.6% taken by the ten largest. Sequencing used whole blood. These receptors all stem from an adult who was a healthcare worker with PCR-confirmed SARS-CoV-2 infection or an uninfected control (not recorded which).

This clonotype appeared a few times. The J gene is TRBJ1-2, the V gene TRBV10-3; D gene unclear. The germline gives CDR1 ENHRY, CDR2 SYGVKD. This CDR3 is built from 13 residues. Trimming left V 3 bases short and J 7 bases short, with 12 bases between. The CDR3 coding sequence is TGTGCCATCAGTGACGGGGATTTCTCTGGCTACACCTTC. It specifies CAISDGDFSGYTF.

This clonotype has a handful of counts. The J gene is TRBJ2-2, the V gene TRBV20-1; tentative D call: TRBD1 (5 bases). The CDR3 length is 14 residues. Germline CDR1 is DFQATT and CDR2 is SNEGSKA (reference sequence). Trimming took 6 bases from V and 4 from J, leaving 15 bases between them. This chain's CDR3 is CSAMDIDVTGELFF. As DNA, the CDR3 is TGCAGTGCCATGGACATCGACGTCACCGGGGAGCTGTTTTTT.

This clonotype was seen repeatedly, ten times or more. The rearrangement uses TRBV6-2 or TRBV6-3 and TRBJ2-2, with 12 bases identical to TRBD2. Trimming at V came to 6 bases and at J to 0 bases, leaving 5 bases not matched to a gene. Germline CDR1 MNHEY, CDR2 SVGEGT. The CDR3 runs to 17 residues. CDR3 in DNA: TGTGCCAGCAGACACGGACTAGCGGGGTCGAACACCGGGGAGCTGTTTTTT. This sequence encodes CASRHGLAGSNTGELFF.

This clonotype has a handful of counts. The chain couples TRBV6-5 to TRBJ2-3; D is unclear. Trimming pared 6 bases from V and 2 bases from J, leaving 9 bases between. From germline, CDR1 is MNHEY and CDR2 SVGAGI. The CDR3 extends over 13 amino acids. CDR3 in DNA: TGTGCCAGCAGCATAGTCCCCACAGATACGCAGTATTTT. This codes for CASSIVPTDTQYF.

There are many counts of this clonotype. The chain joins TRBV6-5 to TRBJ2-1; 9 bases fit TRBD2. This CDR3 contains 16 residues. Unmatched junction bases numbered 8, after V lost 4 bases and J lost 4 bases. Germline assignment: CDR1 MNHEY and CDR2 SVGAGI. Here the CDR3 DNA reads TGTGCCAGCAGTTCCCCACTAGCGGGTATTTACAATGAGCAGTTCTTC. This gives the protein CASSSPLAGIYNEQFF.

The genes are TRBV7-9 and TRBJ2-1; no definite D call. The V end lost 5 bases, the J end lost 0 bases, and 8 bases lay between the germline ends. The CDR3 consists of 14 residues. Germline values: CDR1 SEHNR, CDR2 FQNEAQ (reference sequence). The CDR3 sequence is CASSPNSSYNEQFF. The CDR3 region has the DNA TGTGCCAGCAGCCCCAATTCCTCCTACAATGAGCAGTTCTTC.

Notes on this clonotype: This sequence may be a read error, since a much larger clone differs from it by one base. The gene calls are TRBV10-2 and TRBJ2-2; D may be TRBD1 or TRBD2 (5 bases each). This CDR3 has 15 residues. Germline loops: CDR1 WSHSY, CDR2 SAAADI. The CDR3 DNA is TGCGCCAGCAGTGATGCCAGGGCGGTCACCGGGGAGCAGTTTTTT. It codes for CASSDARAVTGEQFF.

The genes are TRBV28 and TRBJ2-7; D uncertain. Trimming cost V 5 bases and J 9 bases, with 14 bases left between them. CDR1 is MDHEN, CDR2 SYDVKM, per germline. The CDR3 sequence is 12 residues long. The CDR3 DNA sequence: TGTGCCAGCAGTCAATTATTAGAGCGGCAGTACTTC. It is translated as CASSQLLERQYF.

In this sample, this clonotype turned up many times. V and J are TRBV12-3 or TRBV12-4 and TRBJ2-5; a weak D match, TRBD2 (5 bases). This CDR3 is 14 amino acids long. Trimming took 1 base from V and 0 from J, leaving 6 bases between them. CDR3 amino acids: CASSLGADQETQYF. In DNA form, the CDR3 reads TGTGCCAGCAGTTTAGGAGCGGACCAAGAGACCCAGTACTTC.

Many counts were recorded for this clonotype. This chain uses TRBV21-1 with TRBJ1-6; the table's D call TRBD1 went unverified against the DNA. TRBV21-1 is a pseudogene locus. This CDR3 contains 17 residues. The chain's CDR3 is CASSIMTGPRRGSPLHF. The CDR3 DNA reads as TGTGCCAGCAGCATTATGACAGGCCCGCGTCGTGGTTCACCCCTCCACTTT.

This clonotype has ten or more counts. The rearrangement uses TRBV20-1 and TRBJ2-2; TRBD2 agrees at 11 bases. From germline, CDR1 is DFQATT and CDR2 SNEGSKA (reference sequence). The CDR3 is 15 residues long. J lost 7 bases, V lost 6 bases, and 10 bases had no gene match. The CDR3 DNA follows: TGCAGTGCGAAAGGGACTAGCGGAAACTTCGGGGAGCTGTTTTTT. Protein product: CSAKGTSGNFGELFF.

The sample holds many counts of this clonotype. V is TRBV6-6 and J is TRBJ2-7; 10 bases line up with TRBD2. Germline CDR1 reads MNHNY; CDR2 reads SVGAGI (reference sequence). This CDR3 is built from 14 residues. After removal of 4 bases from V and 5 bases from J, the junction contained 5 bases not matched to a gene. The CDR3 nucleotides read TGTGCCAGCAGTTTCACTAGCGGGAACGACGAGCAGTACTTC. The encoded protein is CASSFTSGNDEQYF.

This clonotype turned up a few times. V usage is TRBV7-8 and J usage is TRBJ2-3; D is uncertain. Per germline, CDR1 SGHVS and CDR2 FQNEAQ. The CDR3 sequence is 12 residues long. V lost 6 bases, J lost 6 bases, and 10 bases lay in between. CDR3 sequence reads: CASSFLGDTQYF. Here the CDR3 DNA reads TGTGCCAGCAGTTTTCTCGGGGATACGCAGTATTTT.